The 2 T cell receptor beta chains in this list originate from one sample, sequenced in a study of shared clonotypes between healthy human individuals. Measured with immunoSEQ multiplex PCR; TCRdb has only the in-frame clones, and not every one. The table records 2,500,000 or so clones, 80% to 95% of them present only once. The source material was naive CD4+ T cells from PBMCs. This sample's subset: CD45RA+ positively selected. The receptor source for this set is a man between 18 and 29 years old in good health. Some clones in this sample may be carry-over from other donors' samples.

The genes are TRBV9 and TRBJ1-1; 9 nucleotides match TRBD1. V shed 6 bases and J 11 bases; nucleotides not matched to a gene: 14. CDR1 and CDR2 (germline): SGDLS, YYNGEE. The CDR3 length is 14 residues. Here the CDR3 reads CASTKIPAGTGAFF. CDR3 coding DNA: TGTGCCAGCACCAAAATACCTGCGGGGACAGGGGCTTTCTTT.

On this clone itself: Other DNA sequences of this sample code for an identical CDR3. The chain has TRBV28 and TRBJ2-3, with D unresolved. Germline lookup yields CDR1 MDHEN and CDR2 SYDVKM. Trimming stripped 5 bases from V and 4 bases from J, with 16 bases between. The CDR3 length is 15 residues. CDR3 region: CASSTPGLLPDTQYF. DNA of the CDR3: TGTGCCAGCAGTACACCGGGCCTTCTCCCAGATACGCAGTATTTT.